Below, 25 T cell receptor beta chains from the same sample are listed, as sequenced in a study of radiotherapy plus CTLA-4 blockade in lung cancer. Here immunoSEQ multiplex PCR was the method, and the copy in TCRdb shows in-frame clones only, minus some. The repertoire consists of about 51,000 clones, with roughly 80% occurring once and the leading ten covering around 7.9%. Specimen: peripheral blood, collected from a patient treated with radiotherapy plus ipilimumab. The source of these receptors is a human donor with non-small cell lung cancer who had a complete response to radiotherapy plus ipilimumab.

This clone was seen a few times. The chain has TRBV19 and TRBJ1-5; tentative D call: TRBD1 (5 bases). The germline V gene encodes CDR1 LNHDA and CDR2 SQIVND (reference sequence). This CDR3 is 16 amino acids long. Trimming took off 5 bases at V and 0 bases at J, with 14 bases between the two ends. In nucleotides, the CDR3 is TGTGCCAGTAGTTCTATGACAGTACTTAGCAATCAGCCCCAGCATTTT. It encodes CASSSMTVLSNQPQHF. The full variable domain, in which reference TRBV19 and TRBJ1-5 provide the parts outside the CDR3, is DGGITQSPKYLFRKEGQNVTLSCEQNLNHDAMYWYRQDPGQGLRLIYYSQIVNDFQKGDIAEGYSVSREKKESFPLTVTSAQKNPTAFYLCASSSMTVLSNQPQHFGDGTRLSIL.

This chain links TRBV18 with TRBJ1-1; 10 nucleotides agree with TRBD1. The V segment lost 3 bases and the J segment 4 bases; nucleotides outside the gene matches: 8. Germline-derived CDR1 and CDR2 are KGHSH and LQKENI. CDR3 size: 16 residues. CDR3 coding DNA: TGTGCCAGCTCACCCTATGTGACAGGGGGCACCACTGAAGCTTTCTTT. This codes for CASSPYVTGGTTEAFF.

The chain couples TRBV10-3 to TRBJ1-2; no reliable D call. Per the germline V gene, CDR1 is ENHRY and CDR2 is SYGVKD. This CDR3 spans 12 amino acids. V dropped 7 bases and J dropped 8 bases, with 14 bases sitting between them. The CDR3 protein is CAIKDFWGGYTF. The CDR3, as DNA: TGTGCCATCAAGGACTTTTGGGGAGGCTACACCTTC.

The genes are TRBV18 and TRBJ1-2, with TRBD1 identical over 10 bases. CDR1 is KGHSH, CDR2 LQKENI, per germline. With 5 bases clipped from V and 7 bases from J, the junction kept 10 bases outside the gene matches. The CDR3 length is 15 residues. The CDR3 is CASSFADRGLGGYTF. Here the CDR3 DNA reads TGTGCCAGCTCATTCGCAGACAGGGGGCTCGGTGGCTACACCTTC.

The CDR3 DNA sequence: TGTGCCAGCAGCCAACAATTAGAGGTGGCTTTCTTT. Its translation is CASSQQLEVAFF. The rearrangement joins TRBV14 to TRBJ1-1; D uncertain. V was shortened by 2 bases and J by 11 bases, with 12 bases between the two germline ends. The CDR3 has 12 residues. Germline V gene lookup returns CDR1 SGHDN and CDR2 FVKESK.

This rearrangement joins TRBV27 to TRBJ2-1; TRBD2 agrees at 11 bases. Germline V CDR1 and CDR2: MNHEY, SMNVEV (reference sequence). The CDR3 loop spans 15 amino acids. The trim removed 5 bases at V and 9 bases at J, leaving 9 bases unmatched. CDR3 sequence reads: CASSPIAGGLFEQFF. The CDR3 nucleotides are TGTGCCAGCAGTCCTATAGCGGGGGGGCTTTTTGAGCAGTTCTTC.

DNA of the CDR3: TGTGCCAGCAGCTCGGGAACTACTTATCAGCCCCAGCATTTT. Protein product: CASSSGTTYQPQHF. This rearrangement joins TRBV5-5 to TRBJ1-5; no clear D. The V end was cut by 3 bases, the J end by 5 bases, with 12 bases between. Looked up from germline, CDR1 is SGHKS and CDR2 is YYEKEE (reference sequence). The CDR3 totals 14 residues.

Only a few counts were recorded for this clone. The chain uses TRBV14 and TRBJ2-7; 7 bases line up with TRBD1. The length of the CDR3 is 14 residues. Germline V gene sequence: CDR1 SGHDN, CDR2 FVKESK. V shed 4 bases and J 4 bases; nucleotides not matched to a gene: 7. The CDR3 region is CASSRQGIGYEQYV. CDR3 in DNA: TGTGCCAGCAGCCGACAGGGCATAGGGTACGAGCAGTACGTC.

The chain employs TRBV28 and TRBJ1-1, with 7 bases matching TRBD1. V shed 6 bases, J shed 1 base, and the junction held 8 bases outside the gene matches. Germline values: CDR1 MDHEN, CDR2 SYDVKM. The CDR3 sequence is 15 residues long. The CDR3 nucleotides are TGTGCCAGCAGGTCACCCGGGACAGCGAACACTGAAGCTTTCTTT. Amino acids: CASRSPGTANTEAFF. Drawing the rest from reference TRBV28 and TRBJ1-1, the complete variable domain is DVKVTQSSRYLVKRTGEKVFLECVQDMDHENMFWYRQDPGLGLRLIYFSYDVKMKEKGDIPEGYSVSREKKERFSLILESASTNQTSMYLCASRSPGTANTEAFFGQGTRLTVV.

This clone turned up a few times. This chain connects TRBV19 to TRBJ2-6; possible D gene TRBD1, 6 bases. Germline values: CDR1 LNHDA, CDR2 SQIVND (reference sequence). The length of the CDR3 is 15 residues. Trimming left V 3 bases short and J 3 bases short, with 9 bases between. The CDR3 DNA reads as TGTGCCAGTAGTATGAACAGGGATGGGGCCAACGTCCTGACTTTC. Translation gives CASSMNRDGANVLTF.

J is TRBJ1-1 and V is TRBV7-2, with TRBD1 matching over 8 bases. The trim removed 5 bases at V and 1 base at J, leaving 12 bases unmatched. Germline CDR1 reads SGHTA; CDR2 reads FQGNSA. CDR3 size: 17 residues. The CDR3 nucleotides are TGTGCCAGCAGCCCTAGTGTGACAGGGGTTTCGAACACTGAAGCTTTCTTT. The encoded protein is CASSPSVTGVSNTEAFF. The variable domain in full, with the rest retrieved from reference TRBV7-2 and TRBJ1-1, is GAGVSQSPSNKVTEKGKDVELRCDPISGHTALYWYRQSLGQGLEFLIYFQGNSAPDKSGLPSDRFSAERTGGSVSTLTIQRTQQEDSAVYLCASSPSVTGVSNTEAFFGQGTRLTVV.

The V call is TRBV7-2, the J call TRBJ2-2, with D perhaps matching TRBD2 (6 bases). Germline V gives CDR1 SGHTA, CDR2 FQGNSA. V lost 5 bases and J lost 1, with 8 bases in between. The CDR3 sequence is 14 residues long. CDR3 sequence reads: CASSLSGNTGELFF. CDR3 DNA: TGTGCCAGCAGCCTTAGCGGGAACACCGGGGAGCTGTTTTTT.

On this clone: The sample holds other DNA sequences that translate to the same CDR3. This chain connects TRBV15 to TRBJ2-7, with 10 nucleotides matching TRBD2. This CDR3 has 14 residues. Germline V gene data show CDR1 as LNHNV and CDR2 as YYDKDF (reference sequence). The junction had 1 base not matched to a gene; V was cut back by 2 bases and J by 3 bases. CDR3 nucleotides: TGTGCCACCAGCAGATCTAGCGGGAGCTACGAGCAGTACGTC. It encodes CATSRSSGSYEQYV.

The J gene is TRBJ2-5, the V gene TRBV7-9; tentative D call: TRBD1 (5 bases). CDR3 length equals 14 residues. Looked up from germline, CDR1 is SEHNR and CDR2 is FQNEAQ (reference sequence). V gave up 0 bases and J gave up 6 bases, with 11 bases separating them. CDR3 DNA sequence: TGTGCCAGCAGCTTAGCGGGGCTGGTTAAGACCCAGTACTTC. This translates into CASSLAGLVKTQYF. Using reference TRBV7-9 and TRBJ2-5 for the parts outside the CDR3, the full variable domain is DTGVSQNPRHKITKRGQNVTFRCDPISEHNRLYWYRQTLGQGPEFLTYFQNEAQLEKSRLLSDRFSAERPKGSFSTLEIQRTEQGDSAMYLCASSLAGLVKTQYFGPGTRLLVL.

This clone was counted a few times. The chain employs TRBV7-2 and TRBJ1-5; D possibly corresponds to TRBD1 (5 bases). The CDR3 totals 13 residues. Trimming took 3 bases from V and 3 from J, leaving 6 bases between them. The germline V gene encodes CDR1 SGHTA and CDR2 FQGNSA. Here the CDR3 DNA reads TGTGCCAGCAGCTTCAGGGACAATCAGCCCCAGCATTTT. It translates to CASSFRDNQPQHF. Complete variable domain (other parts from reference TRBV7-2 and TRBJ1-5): GAGVSQSPSNKVTEKGKDVELRCDPISGHTALYWYRQSLGQGLEFLIYFQGNSAPDKSGLPSDRFSAERTGGSVSTLTIQRTQQEDSAVYLCASSFRDNQPQHFGDGTRLSIL.

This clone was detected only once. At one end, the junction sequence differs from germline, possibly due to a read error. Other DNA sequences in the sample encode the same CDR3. The CDR3, as DNA: TGTGCCAGCAGTAAAGGGGTGGATAATTCACCCCTCCACTTC. It yields the protein CASSKGVDNSPLHF. The rearrangement joins TRBV6-4 to TRBJ1-6, with D perhaps TRBD1 (5 bases). CDR1 is MRHNA and CDR2 is SNTAGT in the germline V gene. The CDR3 is made up of 14 amino acids.

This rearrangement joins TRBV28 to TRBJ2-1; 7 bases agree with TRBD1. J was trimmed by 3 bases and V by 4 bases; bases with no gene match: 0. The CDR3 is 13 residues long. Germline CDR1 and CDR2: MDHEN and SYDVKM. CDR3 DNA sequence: TGTGCCAGCAGTTGGGACAGCTACAATGAGCAGTTCTTC. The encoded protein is CASSWDSYNEQFF.

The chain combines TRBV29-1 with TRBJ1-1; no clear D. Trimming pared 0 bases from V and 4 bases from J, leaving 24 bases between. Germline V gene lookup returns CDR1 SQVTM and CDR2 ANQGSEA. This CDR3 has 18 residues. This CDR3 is CSVEDKLSRPDWGTEAFF. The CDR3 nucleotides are TGCAGCGTTGAAGATAAACTATCTCGTCCGGACTGGGGCACTGAAGCTTTCTTT. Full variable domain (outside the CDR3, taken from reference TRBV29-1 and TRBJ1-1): SAVISQKPSRDICQRGTSLTIQCQVDSQVTMMFWYRQQPGQSLTLIATANQGSEATYESGFVIDKFPISRPNLTFSTLTVSNMSPEDSSIYLCSVEDKLSRPDWGTEAFFGQGTRLTVV.

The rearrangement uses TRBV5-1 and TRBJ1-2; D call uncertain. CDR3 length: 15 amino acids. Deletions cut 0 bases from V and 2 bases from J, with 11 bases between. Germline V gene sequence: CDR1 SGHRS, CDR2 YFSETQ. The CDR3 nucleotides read TGCGCCAGCAGCTTGGATTCGGGTGCCAACTATGGCTACACCTTC. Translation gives CASSLDSGANYGYTF.

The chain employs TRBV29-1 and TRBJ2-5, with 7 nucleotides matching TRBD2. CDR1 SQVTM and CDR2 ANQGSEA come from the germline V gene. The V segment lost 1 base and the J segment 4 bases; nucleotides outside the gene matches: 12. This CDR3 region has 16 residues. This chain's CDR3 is CSVEGSGAGATETQYF. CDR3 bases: TGCAGCGTTGAAGGATCCGGGGCGGGAGCCACAGAGACCCAGTACTTC. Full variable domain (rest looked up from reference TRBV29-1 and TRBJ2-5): SAVISQKPSRDICQRGTSLTIQCQVDSQVTMMFWYRQQPGQSLTLIATANQGSEATYESGFVIDKFPISRPNLTFSTLTVSNMSPEDSSIYLCSVEGSGAGATETQYFGPGTRLLVL.

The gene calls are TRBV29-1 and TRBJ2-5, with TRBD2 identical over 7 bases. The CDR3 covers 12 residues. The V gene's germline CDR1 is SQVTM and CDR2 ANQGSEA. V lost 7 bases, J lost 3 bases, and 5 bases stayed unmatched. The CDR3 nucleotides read TGCAGCGGGGGAGGGGAAAAAGAGACCCAGTACTTC. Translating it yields CSGGGEKETQYF. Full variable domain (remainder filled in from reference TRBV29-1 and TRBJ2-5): SAVISQKPSRDICQRGTSLTIQCQVDSQVTMMFWYRQQPGQSLTLIATANQGSEATYESGFVIDKFPISRPNLTFSTLTVSNMSPEDSSIYLCSGGGEKETQYFGPGTRLLVL.

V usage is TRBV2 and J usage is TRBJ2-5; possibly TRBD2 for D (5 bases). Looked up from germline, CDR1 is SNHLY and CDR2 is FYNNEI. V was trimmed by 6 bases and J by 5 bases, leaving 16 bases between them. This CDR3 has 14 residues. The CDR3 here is CASRPNPPGETQYF. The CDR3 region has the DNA TGTGCCAGCAGGCCAAACCCCCCGGGGGAGACCCAGTACTTC.

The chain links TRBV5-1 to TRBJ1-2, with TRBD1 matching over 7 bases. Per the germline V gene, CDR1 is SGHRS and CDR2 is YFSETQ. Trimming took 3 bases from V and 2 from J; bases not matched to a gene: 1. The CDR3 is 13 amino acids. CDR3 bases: TGCGCCAGCAGCTCGACAGGGAACTATGGCTACACCTTC. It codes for CASSSTGNYGYTF.

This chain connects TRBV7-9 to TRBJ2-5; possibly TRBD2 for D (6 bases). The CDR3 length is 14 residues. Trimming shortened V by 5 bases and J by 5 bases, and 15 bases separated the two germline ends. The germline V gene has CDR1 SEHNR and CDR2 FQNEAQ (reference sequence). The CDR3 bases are TGTGCCAGCAGCCCATTTTGGGGGGAGGAGACCCAGTACTTC. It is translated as CASSPFWGEETQYF.

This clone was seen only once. The CDR3: CAIGGDLGYGYTF. DNA for the CDR3: TGTGCCATCGGCGGGGACCTGGGCTATGGCTACACCTTC. The gene calls are TRBV10-3 and TRBJ1-2; D might be TRBD1 (5 bases). The CDR3 covers 13 residues. Trimming took 8 bases from V and 4 from J, leaving 14 bases between them. Germline values: CDR1 ENHRY, CDR2 SYGVKD.